This T cell receptor beta chain was retrieved from a study of response to subunit inactivated influenza vaccine. Study-wide findings and caveats: Each seasonal influenza vaccination, the authors suggested, recruits few new T cells.

To note about this clonotype: Its matching antigen is unknown.

TCRdb used MiXCR to reprocess the RT-PCR reads, holding one entry per CDR3 protein. The sample lists about 780,000 distinct CDR3 sequences, approximately 17% occurring once. The V gene's germline CDR1 is DFQATT and CDR2 SNEGSKA (reference sequence). The CDR3 extends over 18 amino acids. V shed 6 bases and J 4 bases; nucleotides not matched to a gene: 16. This receptor was taken from a man aged 45-65 years who received an inactivated influenza vaccine. The sample here was PBMCs from blood, taken more than 4 days after vaccination. The rearrangement joins TRBV20-1 to TRBJ2-5; TRBD2 matches 14 bases. The CDR3 DNA reads as TGCAGTGCGCATACCGGGACTAGCGGGAGAACCTGGGGAGAGACCCAGTACTTC. Residues: CSAHTGTSGRTWGETQYF.